A single sample gave rise to the 32 T cell receptor beta chains below, sequenced in a study of metastatic and nonmetastatic thyroid tumors. TCRdb re-called the PCR reads through MiXCR. Here the sample spans tens of thousands of clones, about 12% being singletons. Prior to thyroid surgery, none of the patients had received any treatment. The sequenced sample consisted of tumor tissue. The receptors shown here come from a female donor with papillary thyroid cancer or a benign thyroid nodule (not recorded which). Some clones in this sample may be carry-over from other donors' samples.

At least ten counts were recorded for this clone. V usage is TRBV30 and J usage is TRBJ2-7; D is possibly TRBD1 or TRBD2 (5 bases each). The CDR3 runs 14 residues. CDR1 and CDR2 (germline): GTSNPN, SVGIG (reference sequence). V was trimmed by 2 bases and J by 6 bases, leaving 17 bases between them. The CDR3 sequence: CAWSIEGRGPEQYF. As DNA, the CDR3 is TGTGCCTGGAGTATAGAGGGACGGGGTCCCGAGCAGTACTTC.

The chain has TRBV5-8 and TRBJ2-2; D not certain. The CDR3 runs 15 residues. Looked up from germline, CDR1 is SGHTS and CDR2 is YDEGEE. The V end was cut by 3 bases, the J end by 5 bases, with 14 bases between. The CDR3 nucleotides are TGTGCCAGCAGCTCTGGGCGGTCCTGGACCGGGGAGCTGTTTTTT. Residues: CASSSGRSWTGELFF.

This clone has a handful of counts. This sequence may be a read error, since a much larger clone differs from it by one base. The rearrangement uses TRBV18 and TRBJ1-1; tentatively, D is TRBD1 (5 bases). Germline CDR1 KGHSH, CDR2 LQKENI. The CDR3 is 13 residues long. CDR3 protein: CASSPPLGGKALF. The CDR3 bases are TGTGCCAGCTCACCCCCACTCGGGGGTAAAGCTCTCTTT. Combining the CDR3 with reference TRBV18 and TRBJ1-1 gives the whole variable domain NAGVMQNPRHLVRRRGQEARLRCSPMKGHSHVYWYRQLPEEGLKFMVYLQKENIIDESGMPKERFSAEFPKEGPSILRIQQVVRGDSAAYFCASSPPLGGKALFGQGTRLTVV.

The sample holds many counts of this clone. The chain couples TRBV12-3 or TRBV12-4 to TRBJ1-3; TRBD1 aligns across 7 bases. The CDR3 covers 17 residues. After removal of 0 bases from V and 0 bases from J, the junction contained 5 bases not matched to a gene. Written as DNA, the CDR3 is TGTGCCAGCAGTTTAGCCGGGGACAGCAGCTCTGGAAACACCATATATTTT. This encodes CASSLAGDSSSGNTIYF.

The sample holds many counts of this clone. This chain joins TRBV19 and TRBJ1-5; D gene ambiguous. Trimming took 7 bases from V and 1 from J, leaving 14 bases between them. The germline CDR1 and CDR2 sequences are LNHDA and SQIVND (reference sequence). This CDR3 is built from 15 residues. The CDR3 sequence is CASNRGSWSNQPQHF. CDR3 nucleotide sequence: TGTGCCAGTAATCGGGGATCATGGAGCAATCAGCCCCAGCATTTT.

This clone has ten or more counts. This chain uses TRBV30 with TRBJ2-7, with a weak D call TRBD1 (6 bases). Germline V gene data show CDR1 as GTSNPN and CDR2 as SVGIG (reference sequence). V lost 2 bases to trimming and J lost 3 bases, with 14 bases between them. The CDR3 consists of 14 residues. The CDR3 DNA reads as TGTGCCTGGAGTCCGGGGACACTTAACTACGAGCAGTACTTC. It codes for CAWSPGTLNYEQYF.

This clone was counted at least ten times. The V call is TRBV28, the J call TRBJ2-2; 14 bases are a match to TRBD2. Per germline, CDR1 MDHEN and CDR2 SYDVKM. V lost 5 bases to trimming and J lost 5 bases; unmatched junction nucleotides: 7. The CDR3 consists of 17 residues. The CDR3 region is CASSPGTSGRNTGELFF. The CDR3 DNA is TGTGCCAGCAGTCCCGGGACTAGCGGGAGAAATACCGGGGAGCTGTTTTTT.

At least ten counts were recorded for this clone. This chain joins TRBV14 and TRBJ2-3; D is unclear. CDR1 and CDR2 (germline): SGHDN, FVKESK. The V gene lost 1 base and the J gene lost 8 bases, with 4 bases spanning the gap. The CDR3 has 11 amino acids. CDR3 nucleotide sequence: TGTGCCAGCAGCCAAGTTGCTACGCAGTATTTT. Its translation is CASSQVATQYF.

This clone was seen only a few times. This rearrangement joins TRBV11-2 to TRBJ2-5; D is ambiguous. Trimming cost V 0 bases and J 5 bases, with 13 bases left between them. The germline CDR1 and CDR2 sequences are SGHAT and FQNNGV. The CDR3 has 15 amino acids. This CDR3 is CASSLETNRRETQYF. CDR3 DNA: TGTGCCAGCAGCTTAGAAACGAATCGGCGCGAGACCCAGTACTTC.

This clone was observed at least ten times. This chain links TRBV13 with TRBJ1-5, with D perhaps TRBD1 (6 bases). The CDR3 length is 14 residues. Germline V gene lookup returns CDR1 PRHDT and CDR2 FYEKMQ (reference sequence). Trimming stripped 8 bases from V and 3 bases from J, with 14 bases between. In nucleotides, the CDR3 is TGTGCCAGCGGCTCCCGACAGGACAATCAGCCCCAGCATTTT. It specifies CASGSRQDNQPQHF.

This clone was picked up many times. J is TRBJ2-3 and V is TRBV28; 8 nucleotides align to TRBD2. The V and J ends lost 5 bases and 2 bases, in that order; junction bases with no gene match: 6. This CDR3 has 15 amino acids. Per the germline V gene, CDR1 is MDHEN and CDR2 is SYDVKM. CDR3 nucleotides: TGTGCCAGCAGTAAAACGACTAGCGTCACAGATACGCAGTATTTT. It specifies CASSKTTSVTDTQYF. The complete variable domain, with remaining parts taken from reference TRBV28 and TRBJ2-3, reads DVKVTQSSRYLVKRTGEKVFLECVQDMDHENMFWYRQDPGLGLRLIYFSYDVKMKEKGDIPEGYSVSREKKERFSLILESASTNQTSMYLCASSKTTSVTDTQYFGPGTRLTVL.

As to this clone: A clone one base away is much larger, so this may be a read error. The chain uses TRBV10-1 and TRBJ2-3, with 9 positions matching TRBD2. Looked up from germline, CDR1 is WNHNN and CDR2 is SYGVQD (reference sequence). V dropped 4 bases and J dropped 4; count of bases not matched to a gene: 15. The CDR3 has 18 residues. The CDR3 protein is CASSVTGLASLQADTQYF. The CDR3 DNA follows: TGCGCCAGCAGTGTTACGGGACTAGCATCCTTACAAGCAGATACGCAGTATTTT.

This clone was seen ten or more times. The chain has TRBV10-3 and TRBJ1-3; the D is unclear. Germline V gene data show CDR1 as ENHRY and CDR2 as SYGVKD. CDR3 length equals 12 residues. V was pared by 2 bases and J by 11 bases, with 10 bases between. CDR3: CAISERARPIYF. The CDR3 nucleotides are TGTGCCATCAGTGAGCGGGCACGGCCCATATATTTT.

Details on this clone: A clone one base away is much larger, so this may be a read error. The gene calls are TRBV7-2 and TRBJ2-4; TRBD2 aligns across 7 bases. V trimming: 4 bases; J trimming: 3 bases; junction bases outside the gene matches: 9. CDR3 length equals 16 residues. Germline V CDR1 and CDR2: SGHTA, FQGNSA. The CDR3, as DNA: TGTGCCAGCAGCTATGCCCGCGGACTAGACAAAAACATTCAGTACTTC. Translated, it gives CASSYARGLDKNIQYF.

This clone was detected many times. The rearrangement uses TRBV19 and TRBJ2-7; maybe TRBD1 (5 bases). In germline, CDR1 is LNHDA, CDR2 SQIVND (reference sequence). V lost 7 bases and J 0 bases, leaving 13 bases between the germline ends. CDR3 size: 14 residues. The CDR3 DNA sequence: TGTGCCAGTAAGCCCGGACACGGCTCCTACGAGCAGTACTTC. Its translation: CASKPGHGSYEQYF.

This clone was observed many times. Additional DNA sequences in this sample encode the identical CDR3. The rearrangement links TRBV7-9 to TRBJ2-2, with 14 bases identical to TRBD2. This CDR3 spans 15 amino acids. In germline, CDR1 is SEHNR, CDR2 FQNEAQ (reference sequence). V was clipped by 7 bases and J by 5 bases; unmatched bases: 3. CDR3 region: CASTGLAGGTGELFF. DNA of the CDR3: TGTGCCAGCACCGGACTAGCGGGAGGAACCGGGGAGCTGTTTTTT.

In its sample, this clone was seen many times. V usage is TRBV7-9 and J usage is TRBJ2-2; possibly TRBD1 or TRBD2 for D (6 bases each). Germline assignment: CDR1 SEHNR and CDR2 FQNEAQ (reference sequence). V lost 2 bases, J lost 0 bases, and 10 bases lay in between. CDR3 length equals 16 residues. CDR3 region: CASSLRRGTNTGELFF. CDR3 sequence (DNA): TGTGCCAGCAGCTTAAGGAGGGGGACGAACACCGGGGAGCTGTTTTTT.

Notes on this clone: A clone one base away is much larger, so this may be a read error. The gene calls are TRBV14 and TRBJ2-5, with 7 nucleotides matching TRBD1. Germline loops: CDR1 SGHDN, CDR2 FVKESK. J lost 6 bases, V lost 2 bases, and 9 bases had no gene match. The CDR3 is made up of 15 amino acids. CDR3 protein: CASSQLVRGLQTQYF. CDR3 nucleotides: TGTGCCAGCAGCCAACTGGTTAGGGGGCTGCAGACCCAGTACTTC. Full variable domain (remainder filled in from reference TRBV14 and TRBJ2-5): EAGVTQFPSHSVIEKGQTVTLRCDPISGHDNLYWYRRVMGKEIKFLLHFVKESKQDESGMPNNRFLAERTGGTYSTLKVQPAELEDSGVYFCASSQLVRGLQTQYFGPGTRLLVL.

Many counts were recorded for this clone. The CDR3 region is CASSLVGIQETQYF. The CDR3, as DNA: TGTGCCAGCAGCTTAGTGGGGATACAAGAGACCCAGTACTTC. The chain combines TRBV11-3 with TRBJ2-5; D is ambiguous. CDR1 and CDR2 from the germline V gene are SGHNT and YENEEA. This CDR3 has 14 amino acids. The germline V and J ends were trimmed by 1 base and 2 bases, with 8 bases remaining between them.

This clone was observed at least ten times. The rearrangement links TRBV4-2 to TRBJ2-2, with unresolved D. The CDR3 spans 13 residues. Germline CDR1 LGHNA, CDR2 YNFKEQ. V was pared by 7 bases and J by 1 base, with 7 bases between. CDR3 residues: CASMGGNTGELFF. Written as DNA, the CDR3 is TGTGCCAGCATGGGCGGGAACACCGGGGAGCTGTTTTTT.

This clone was detected only a few times. A single base separates this from a much larger clone, so it may be a read error. This sequence joins TRBV6-1 and TRBJ1-1; 9 positions match TRBD1. Unmatched junction bases numbered 8, after V lost 4 bases and J lost 5 bases. In germline, CDR1 is MNHNS, CDR2 SASEGT. CDR3 length: 15 residues. The CDR3 reads CASSARDRVWTEAFF. The CDR3 bases are TGTGCCAGCAGTGCCAGGGACAGGGTGTGGACTGAAGCTTTCTTT.

Note on this clone: As the CDR3 is not closed by the conserved phenylalanine or tryptophan, this likely results from a read error. V is TRBV29-1 and J is TRBJ2-3; 7 nucleotides match TRBD2. The ends lost 8 bases at V and 4 bases at J; junction bases unmatched: 12. Germline CDR1 is SQVTM and CDR2 is ANQGSEA. The CDR3 consists of 14 residues. This CDR3 reads CSSISGGRADTQYL. CDR3 DNA sequence: TGCAGCTCTATATCGGGAGGCCGGGCAGATACGCAGTATCTT.

This clone was seen only a few times. A read error may produce the germline difference seen at one junction end. The rearrangement joins TRBV6-1 to TRBJ2-7; D perhaps matches TRBD1 (6 bases). CDR1 and CDR2 (germline): MNHNS, SASEGT. This CDR3 has 12 residues. Written as DNA, the CDR3 is TGTACCAGCGACAGGAGGTCCTACGAGCAGTACTTC. Translated, it gives CTSDRRSYEQYF.

Turning to this clone: A much larger clone lies one base from this, so it may be a read error. J is TRBJ2-3 and V is TRBV11-3; TRBD2 matches at 14 bases. The CDR3 covers 19 residues. Per the germline V gene, CDR1 is SGHNT and CDR2 is YENEEA. V was clipped by 1 base and J by 2 bases; unmatched bases: 8. Here the CDR3 reads CASSLVSGTSGSLTDTQYF. CDR3 bases: TGTGCCAGCAGCTTAGTGTCCGGGACTAGCGGGAGTCTCACAGATACGCAGTATTTT.

This clone has ten or more counts. This may be a read error: a much more frequent sequence differs by one nucleotide. This chain links TRBV20-1 with TRBJ2-7; D might be TRBD2 (6 bases). This CDR3 has 16 amino acids. Germline V CDR1 and CDR2: DFQATT, SNEGSKA (reference sequence). The DNA of the CDR3 is TGCAGTGCTCGGGGGATCGGGAGAGGGCTCTCCTACGAGCAGTGCTTC. Translating it yields CSARGIGRGLSYEQCF.

As regards this clone: This same CDR3 is encoded by further DNA sequences in the sample. The chain carries TRBV4-1 and TRBJ2-3; 8 bases align to TRBD1. J gave up 2 bases and V 1 base, and 5 bases lay outside the gene matches. The CDR3 runs to 16 residues. Germline-derived CDR1 and CDR2 are MGHRA and YSYEKL. CDR3 nucleotides: TGCGCCAGCAGCCAAGCCGGACAGGGATTCACAGATACGCAGTATTTT. Translation gives CASSQAGQGFTDTQYF.

Many counts were recorded for this clone. V is TRBV12-3 or TRBV12-4 and J is TRBJ2-7; D not resolved. The CDR3 sequence is 11 residues long. V lost 4 bases and J lost 4, with 5 bases in between. The CDR3: CASSSRYEQYF. CDR3 coding DNA: TGTGCCAGCAGTTCACGATACGAGCAGTACTTC.

This clone was seen ten or more times. V usage is TRBV30 and J usage is TRBJ2-3; D uncertain. CDR1 and CDR2 (germline): GTSNPN, SVGIG (reference sequence). V lost 2 bases and J lost 4, with 13 bases in between. The CDR3 consists of 14 residues. The CDR3 DNA follows: TGTGCCTGGAGTCCGCCCGACACAGCAGATACGCAGTATTTT. Its translation is CAWSPPDTADTQYF.

This clone appeared many times. A much larger clone lies a single base off, so this may be a read error. Other DNA sequences in this sample translate to the same CDR3. The chain combines TRBV6-5 with TRBJ1-3; D gene unclear. The CDR3 is 16 residues long. The germline V gene has CDR1 MNHEY and CDR2 SVGAGI. CDR3 region: CASSYGRENSGNTIYF. The CDR3 DNA reads as TGTGCCAGCAGTTACGGGAGGGAAAACTCTGGAAACACCATATATTTC.

This clone was counted at least ten times. CDR3 coding DNA: TGCGCCAGCAAAAAGGGCCCTAGCGACACTGAAGCTTTCTTT. It codes for CASKKGPSDTEAFF. This chain joins TRBV5-1 and TRBJ1-1; D gene uncertain. The germline V gene has CDR1 SGHRS and CDR2 YFSETQ. Trimming removed 6 bases from V and 3 bases from J, with 15 bases in between. There are 14 residues in the CDR3.

This clone occurred many times. J is TRBJ1-3 and V is TRBV20-1; D not resolved. CDR1 is DFQATT, CDR2 SNEGSKA, per germline (reference sequence). The CDR3 spans 13 residues. Trimming cost V 3 bases and J 7 bases, with 13 bases left between them. The CDR3 region has the DNA TGCAGTGCTAGGGTAACGGAAGGGAACACCATATATTTT. As protein: CSARVTEGNTIYF.

This clone was observed many times. The V gene is TRBV20-1, the J gene TRBJ2-1; D may be TRBD2 (5 bases). The V end lost 6 bases, the J end lost 2 bases, and 23 bases lay between the germline ends. Per the germline V gene, CDR1 is DFQATT and CDR2 is SNEGSKA (reference sequence). The CDR3 is 17 residues long. CDR3 in DNA: TGCAGTGCAAATTTTGAAGCTCGGACTTCCACCTACAATGAGCAGTTCTTC. Translated: CSANFEARTSTYNEQFF.